The 9 T cell receptor beta chains given below trace back to one sample, sequenced in a study of blood T cell repertoires in COVID-19. Profiled with immunoSEQ multiplex PCR; TCRdb holds only in-frame clones, not every one. The sample has just under 75,000 clones, approximately 88% seen once. Input material: peripheral blood. These receptors all come from a man older than 75 with active or convalescent COVID-19.

The J gene is TRBJ1-1, the V gene TRBV23-1; no reliable D call. TRBV23-1 is an ORF for which the function is uncertain. The CDR3 covers 11 residues. Trimming took off 8 bases at V and 9 bases at J, with 13 bases between the two ends. Here the CDR3 reads CASGNGGKAFF. CDR3 nucleotides: TGCGCCAGCGGTAACGGCGGAAAAGCTTTCTTT.

This chain joins TRBV11-2 and TRBJ2-1; 8 positions match TRBD2. The CDR3 spans 15 residues. The V gene end was trimmed by 2 bases and the J gene end by 4 bases; junction bases not matched to a gene: 4. Germline-derived CDR1 and CDR2 are SGHAT and FQNNGV. The CDR3 DNA is TGTGCCAGCAGCTTATTAGCGGGGCCTTACAATGAGCAGTTCTTC. This translates into CASSLLAGPYNEQFF.

The table lists this clone with a few counts. The chain recombines TRBV15 with TRBJ2-2; D unclear. CDR3 length: 15 residues. V lost 3 bases and J 3 bases, leaving 11 bases between the germline ends. Germline V gives CDR1 LNHNV, CDR2 YYDKDF (reference sequence). In nucleotides, the CDR3 is TGTGCCACCAGCAGTACCCCACGGGACACCGGGGAGCTGTTTTTT. Its protein is CATSSTPRDTGELFF.

V and J are TRBV5-1 and TRBJ2-7; 9 bases are a match to TRBD1. The trim removed 0 bases at V and 5 bases at J, leaving 6 bases unmatched. The CDR3 runs 15 residues. Germline lookup yields CDR1 SGHRS and CDR2 YFSETQ. Here the CDR3 reads CASSLEDRGIDEQYF. DNA of the CDR3: TGCGCCAGCAGCTTGGAGGACAGGGGTATCGACGAGCAGTACTTC.

The chain is built from TRBV28 and TRBJ2-3, with D possibly matching TRBD1 (5 bases). V was pared by 7 bases and J by 0 bases, with 14 bases between. The CDR3 runs 15 residues. In germline, CDR1 is MDHEN, CDR2 SYDVKM. The CDR3 here is CASIRTRTSTDTQYF. CDR3 nucleotide sequence: TGTGCCAGCATTCGGACAAGAACTAGCACAGATACGCAGTATTTT.

V usage is TRBV13 and J usage is TRBJ2-1, with 8 bases that match TRBD1. With V trimmed by 0 bases and J by 7 bases, 8 bases remained unmatched. CDR1 and CDR2 (germline): PRHDT, FYEKMQ (reference sequence). The CDR3 has 16 amino acids. In nucleotides, the CDR3 is TGTGCCAGCAGCTTAGGCCTTCAGGGGGCGCGAAATGAGCAGTTCTTC. It yields the protein CASSLGLQGARNEQFF. The variable domain in full, with the rest retrieved from reference TRBV13 and TRBJ2-1, is AAGVIQSPRHLIKEKRETATLKCYPIPRHDTVYWYQQGPGQDPQFLISFYEKMQSDKGSIPDRFSAQQFSDYHSELNMSSLELGDSALYFCASSLGLQGARNEQFFGPGTRLTVL.

The rearrangement joins TRBV28 to TRBJ1-2; 11 bases agree with TRBD1. Germline V lookup: CDR1 MDHEN, CDR2 SYDVKM. Trimming removed 5 bases from V and 8 bases from J; junction bases left unmatched: 13. This CDR3 spans 16 amino acids. CDR3 sequence: CASSPGTGGSLFGYTF. The CDR3 region has the DNA TGTGCCAGCAGTCCCGGGACAGGGGGGTCTCTCTTCGGCTACACCTTC.

This clone has a handful of counts. The V gene is TRBV5-4, the J gene TRBJ1-1; TRBD1 is a possible D gene (6 bases). The V end was cut by 4 bases, the J end by 1 base, with 11 bases between. The CDR3 extends over 14 amino acids. The germline CDR1 and CDR2 sequences are SGHNT and YYREEE (reference sequence). The CDR3 nucleotides read TGTGCCAGCAGCGAACAGGGCAAGAACACTGAAGCTTTCTTT. Its translation: CASSEQGKNTEAFF.

The chain combines TRBV5-4 with TRBJ1-5; TRBD1 might be the D (5 bases). CDR3 length: 16 amino acids. Germline V gives CDR1 SGHNT, CDR2 YYREEE (reference sequence). V was shortened by 3 bases and J by 0 bases, with 13 bases between the two germline ends. Here the CDR3 DNA reads TGTGCCAGCAGCTGGGGGGGAGGGAATAGCAATCAGCCCCAGCATTTT. This sequence encodes CASSWGGGNSNQPQHF.